The clone carrying this T cell receptor (beta chain) was seen many times. The data belong to a study of Graves' ophthalmopathy and Graves' hyperthyroidism. The germline V gene encodes CDR1 DFQATT and CDR2 SNEGSKA (reference sequence). V lost 0 bases to trimming and J lost 3 bases, with 9 bases between them. The CDR3 covers 13 residues. Amplifying from RNA transcripts, the study obtained TCR beta CDR3 regions. A first-round RT-PCR used HTBI primers, followed by a second-round multiplex PCR. One entry per CDR3 protein, called by TCRdb with MiXCR from the multiplex PCR reads. The table lists hundreds of thousands of distinct CDR3 sequences, 35% to 45% of them singletons.

This clonotype originated in an adult man with Graves' ophthalmopathy. Sequencing was done on a sample of peripheral blood. The V call is TRBV20-1, the J call TRBJ2-7, with D perhaps TRBD1 (5 bases). CDR3 DNA sequence: TGCAGTGCTAGAGATCTCGACAGCTACGAGCAGTACTTC. Residues: CSARDLDSYEQYF.